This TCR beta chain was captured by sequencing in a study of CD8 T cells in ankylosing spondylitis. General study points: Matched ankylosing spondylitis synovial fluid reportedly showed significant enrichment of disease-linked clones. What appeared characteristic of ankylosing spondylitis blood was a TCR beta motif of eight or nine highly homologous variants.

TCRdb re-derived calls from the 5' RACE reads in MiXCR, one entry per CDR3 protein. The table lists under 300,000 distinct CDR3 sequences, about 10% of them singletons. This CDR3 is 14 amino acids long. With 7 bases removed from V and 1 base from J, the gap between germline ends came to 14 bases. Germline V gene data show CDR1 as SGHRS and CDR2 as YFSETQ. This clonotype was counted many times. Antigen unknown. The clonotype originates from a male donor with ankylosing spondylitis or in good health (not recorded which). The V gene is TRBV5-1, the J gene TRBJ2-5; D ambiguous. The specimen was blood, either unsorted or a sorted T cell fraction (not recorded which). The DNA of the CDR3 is TGCGCCAGCTCCCGTGGAGAAATCCAAGAGACCCAGTACTTC. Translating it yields CASSRGEIQETQYF.